The entry below gives a single T cell receptor beta chain sequence along with its context. This entry belongs to a study of blood T cell repertoires in COVID-19. Study overall: COVID-19 samples, acute and convalescent, were from the United States, Italy and Spain. Sources were T cells, B-cell-depleted T cells, or PBMCs; the material itself was cDNA or gDNA.

As processed by the authors: Amplification of reference gene primers was used by the study to estimate nucleated cell counts. Sequenced by immunoSEQ multiplex PCR; TCRdb stores in-frame clones only, minus some. For V, J and clone size, that table is used; D and trimming come from the DNA. The sample has approximately 150,000 clones, about four fifths seen once. Trimming pared 1 base from V and 6 bases from J, leaving 11 bases between. The CDR3 runs 15 residues. Per germline, CDR1 SGHRS and CDR2 YFSETQ. What was sequenced was peripheral blood. This clonotype originated in a woman over 75 with acute or convalescent COVID-19. The chain has TRBV5-1 and TRBJ1-6; D perhaps matches TRBD1 (5 bases). The CDR3 DNA reads as TGCGCCAGCAGCTTGTCTGCAGGGTCTAATTCACCCCTCCACTTT. This codes for CASSLSAGSNSPLHF. The full variable domain, rest sourced from reference TRBV5-1 and TRBJ1-6, is KAGVTQTPRYLIKTRGQQVTLSCSPISGHRSVSWYQQTPGQGLQFLFEYFSETQRNKGNFPGRFSGRQFSNSRSEMNVSTLELGDSALYLCASSLSAGSNSPLHFGNGTRLTVT.